What follows describes a single T cell receptor beta chain. This clonotype has a count of ten or more. Its antigen is unknown. One base away there is no much larger clone; base qualities are not given. The TCR beta CDR3 regions were amplified from RNA transcripts. The TCR CDR3 was subjected to a first round of RT-PCR using the HTBI primer set and the Qiagen OneStep RT-PCR kit. Libraries were constructed in a second round of multiplex PCR, after which size selection and purification were carried out. The libraries were sequenced on an Illumina HiSeq2000 using paired-end 100 bp reads. The authors' analysis ran thus. SOAPnuke was used to process the raw data, with reads discarded if the reads contained adapters or uncalled bases, had a mean Phred below 15, or lacked an exact constant-primer or identifier match. COPE v1.2.5 was used to merge high-quality paired reads, and clonotypes were defined as unique nucleotide sequences. MiTCR v1.1 was used to align the clonotypes against IMGT TRBV, TRBD and TRBJ reference segments. Analysis was restricted to V-J combinations with a frequency above 0.0001, which covered just over 98% of repertoires. The TCS score was defined as the ratio of F50 (clonal expansion) to E x V (chaos), calculated using BLOSUM62-based TCRdist between CDR3 peptides within each V-J. Welch's t-statistics and random forest reduced roughly 540 V-J features to 13, which were used in a naive Bayes classifier (R e1071). The Morisita-Horn index was used to measure how similar the thyroid and blood repertoires were. TCRdb's own reprocessing of the public reads used fastp at Q25 and MiXCR and kept productive beta chains. Every distinct CDR3 protein forms one entry, paired with its most common genes and DNA. TCRdb's processing, not the authors' own work, is the source of the V and J calls. Here the sample has fewer than 750,000 distinct CDR3 sequences; roughly 14% occur a single time. The ten top clones hold about 4% of the sample.

The source of the sample is a study of T cells in Graves' hyperthyroidism and ophthalmopathy (dated by TCRdb to the late 2010s). In terms of the full investigation: Peripheral blood was collected at initial diagnosis, before any treatment. A discovery cohort of about a hundred patients, about 44 with Graves' ophthalmopathy and about 58 with stable Graves' hyperthyroidism, was used to find distinguishing TCR V-J signatures. The paper describes TCR Vbeta CDR3 sequencing of some 130 peripheral blood samples, made up of about 40 ophthalmopathy patients, roughly 80 hyperthyroidism patients and 17 progressor patients. An independent validation cohort of about 20 hyperthyroidism patients and about 16 patients who later progressed to ophthalmopathy tested prospective prediction of ophthalmopathy. Thyroid tissue and blood T-cell repertoires from over 5 Graves' hyperthyroidism patients were also compared in the study. Once sampling was done, hyperthyroidism patients were given methimazole at a starting dose of 30 mg daily, whereas ophthalmopathy patients were given high-dose intravenous methylprednisolone. The 100 discovery patients were divided at random into training and test sets in a 7:3 ratio.

Ophthalmopathy patients had moderately to severely active disease, with a Clinical Activity Score of 3 or more, a NOSPECS grade of 4 or more, and a disease duration of less than 3 months. The study excluded patients with uncontrolled infections, other autoimmune diseases, pregnancy or lactation. Diagnoses relied on clinical symptoms, serum thyroxine and TRAb, thyroid ultrasound and orbital computed tomography. Ficoll-Paque density gradient centrifugation was used to isolate PBMCs from approximately 11 ml of fresh peripheral blood. Total RNA was extracted using Trizol reagent, and RNA quality was assessed on an Agilent 2100 Bioanalyzer. Based on the germline V gene, the CDR1 and CDR2 sequences are LGHNA and YSLEER. CDR3 length: 15 amino acids, cysteine to phenylalanine. The kept DNA is CDR3 alone, 45 bases in frame from the first base. V has 0 bases trimmed and J has 4 bases trimmed; junction bases matching no gene number 1.

Results and caveats for the whole study, not just this receptor: In cross-validation, a model built on a 13 V-J signature told ophthalmopathy apart from stable hyperthyroidism with under 90% sensitivity and 81% to 82% specificity, and in testing the same model reached 80%/75%. No statistical method was used to set the sample size in advance, and investigators knew the group allocation. During validation, the model predicted progression to ophthalmopathy a median of approximately six months ahead of onset, with around 71% sensitivity and roughly 72% specificity. Most expanded thyroid clonotypes (frequency above 0.001) were also detected in blood, suggesting blood repertoires may reflect thyroid immune responses.

The source is a woman in her 40s with Graves' ophthalmopathy. The sequenced material came from blood. The chain is made from TRBV4-3 and TRBJ1-1, with 11 bases aligning to TRBD1. The sequenced DNA is TGCGCCAGCAGCCAAGATGGGACAGGGGGCACTGAAGCTTTCTTT. Translated, this gives CASSQDGTGGTEAFF.